Sequencing of this T cell receptor beta chain was carried out in a study of cytomegalovirus exposure and HLA in healthy donors. Study-wide results and caveats: The authors confirmed in vitro that three CMV-associated chains were specific for CMV antigens. It was in a later analysis that TCR association rates were seen to vary by HLA locus, highest for DRB1 and lowest for HLA-C. TCR beta sequences reportedly predicted most subjects' HLA-A and HLA-B alleles accurately. Later analysis suggested most CMV-associated TCR beta chains were HLA-restricted.

60 Vbeta and 13 Jbeta primers were used in PCR. Libraries were prepared by immunoSEQ multiplex PCR; TCRdb keeps only in-frame clonotypes and omits some of them. The sample records tens of thousands of clones, about 68% being singletons. CDR3 length: 14 residues. Trimming took off 7 bases at V and 4 bases at J, with 12 bases between the two ends. Germline loops: CDR1 SGDLS, CDR2 YYNGEE. Concerning this clone itself: Its target is not known.

The TCR originated in a middle-aged man in good health and CMV-seropositive. The chain uses TRBV9 and TRBJ2-6, with a tentative D call TRBD2 (6 bases). Sequencing used PBMCs. The CDR3 region is CASGGGAGANVLTF. CDR3 in DNA: TGTGCCAGCGGCGGCGGGGCAGGGGCCAACGTCCTGACTTTC. Combining the CDR3 with reference TRBV9 and TRBJ2-6 gives the whole variable domain DSGVTQTPKHLITATGQRVTLRCSPRSGDLSVYWYQQSLDQGLQFLIQYYNGEERAKGNILERFSAQQFPDLHSELNLSSLELGDSALYFCASGGGAGANVLTFGAGSRLTVL.